The T cell receptor beta chain described here comes from a study of cytomegalovirus exposure and HLA in healthy donors. Study-wide findings and caveats: As was reported, the classifier diagnosed cytomegalovirus status with high specificity and sensitivity. Earlier analysis yielded a pattern in which most TCR beta V segments were productive about 87% or about 30% of the time. Later analysis placed DRB1 highest and HLA-C lowest in TCR association rates, which differed by HLA locus.

PCR was performed using 60 Vbeta and 13 Jbeta primers. The method was immunoSEQ multiplex PCR; TCRdb's version includes in-frame clones alone and lacks a portion of them. Of 98,000 or so clones in the sample, about 74% were seen once. The CDR3 sequence is 17 residues long. V dropped 3 bases and J dropped 3 bases, with 21 bases sitting between them. CDR1 SGDLS and CDR2 YYNGEE come from the germline V gene. With regard to this clone: Its antigen is not known.

The rearrangement joins TRBV9 to TRBJ1-2; D remains ambiguous. The sequence was obtained from a man in his fifties or sixties in good health and CMV-seropositive. The sample comprised PBMCs. CDR3 coding DNA: TGTGCCAGCAGCGGGGCCTTGGATGGAGGGAGGGACTATGGCTACACCTTC. Translated, it gives CASSGALDGGRDYGYTF. Based on the CDR3 plus reference TRBV9 and TRBJ1-2, the full variable domain is DSGVTQTPKHLITATGQRVTLRCSPRSGDLSVYWYQQSLDQGLQFLIQYYNGEERAKGNILERFSAQQFPDLHSELNLSSLELGDSALYFCASSGALDGGRDYGYTFGSGTRLTVV.